The 21 T cell receptor beta chains below all came from one sample that was sequenced in a study of post-analysis software for immune sequencing data. Every TCR beta cDNA library bore unique molecular identifiers. TCRdb analysed the PCR reads with MiXCR anew, one entry per CDR3 protein. The table records approximately 660,000 distinct CDR3 sequences, about 60% of them present only once. Antigen specificity for these receptors is unknown. The study, taken as a whole, reports: There were a handful of TRBV segments more frequent in patients than controls, and TRBV5-6, TRBV5-1 and TRBV20-1 were among them.

Sequenced: blood. These receptors were taken from a girl aged 2 to 10 with multiple sclerosis.

This chain links TRBV7-9 with TRBJ2-3; D not resolved. Germline V gene sequence: CDR1 SEHNR, CDR2 FQNEAQ (reference sequence). Trimming stripped 10 bases from V and 4 bases from J, with 0 bases between. There are 8 residues in the CDR3. The CDR3 region is CATDTQYF. The CDR3 region has the DNA TGTGCCACAGATACGCAGTATTTT.

This clonotype has only one observation. The chain combines TRBV11-2 with TRBJ1-1; D is uncertain. The V gene lost 2 bases and the J gene lost 11 bases, with 15 bases spanning the gap. From germline, CDR1 is SGHAT and CDR2 FQNNGV. This CDR3 is 13 amino acids long. This chain's CDR3 is CASSLMGSASAFF. DNA for the CDR3: TGTGCCAGCAGCTTAATGGGGAGCGCCTCGGCTTTCTTT.

The chain uses TRBV27 and TRBJ1-4, with D unclear. V dropped 5 bases and J dropped 5 bases, with 6 bases sitting between them. In germline, CDR1 is MNHEY, CDR2 SMNVEV (reference sequence). The CDR3 covers 12 residues. The CDR3 DNA follows: TGTGCCAGCAGTCCAGGAAATGAAAAACTGTTTTTT. Its translation: CASSPGNEKLFF.

J is TRBJ2-5 and V is TRBV5-1; the D gene is possibly TRBD2 (5 bases). Germline V gene lookup returns CDR1 SGHRS and CDR2 YFSETQ. Trimming left V 6 bases short and J 1 base short, with 7 bases between. This CDR3 has 12 amino acids. The CDR3: CASTSSQETQYF. The CDR3 DNA reads as TGCGCCAGCACTAGCAGCCAAGAGACCCAGTACTTC.

The V call is TRBV29-1, the J call TRBJ1-2, with TRBD1 matching over 10 bases. This CDR3 has 13 residues. CDR1 SQVTM and CDR2 ANQGSEA come from the germline V gene. Trimming cost V 4 bases and J 4 bases; bases outside gene matches: 3. The CDR3 DNA sequence: TGCAGCGTTGTGACAGGGGGCTCCTATGGCTACACCTTC. Translated: CSVVTGGSYGYTF.

This clonotype has a single count. The chain combines TRBV10-2 with TRBJ1-1; 8 bases match TRBD1. The CDR3 has 15 amino acids. Per germline, CDR1 WSHSY and CDR2 SAAADI. V gave up 5 bases and J gave up 5 bases; unmatched junction bases: 10. CDR3 protein: CASSPTQGAWTEAFF. CDR3 bases: TGCGCCAGCAGTCCCACCCAGGGGGCTTGGACTGAAGCTTTCTTT.

This clonotype has just one count. V and J are TRBV3-1 and TRBJ2-1; D unclear. Germline lookup yields CDR1 LGHDT and CDR2 YNNKEL (reference sequence). Trimming took 4 bases from V and 6 from J, leaving 19 bases between them. This CDR3 comprises 16 residues. The CDR3, as DNA: TGTGCCAGCAGCCTTGCCCCCCCACTCGGCCGCAATGAGCAGTTCTTC. Translating gives CASSLAPPLGRNEQFF.

The V gene is TRBV12-3 or TRBV12-4, the J gene TRBJ2-2; no clear D. The CDR3 spans 12 residues. Trimming left V 6 bases short and J 0 bases short, with 2 bases between. DNA for the CDR3: TGTGCCAGCAGGCCGAACACCGGGGAGCTGTTTTTT. It yields the protein CASRPNTGELFF.

The genes are TRBV7-9 and TRBJ2-1, with 9 bases aligning to TRBD2. This CDR3 contains 19 residues. The ends lost 1 base at V and 3 bases at J; junction bases unmatched: 13. CDR1 is SEHNR and CDR2 is FQNEAQ in the germline V gene (reference sequence). CDR3 region: CASSLVDSGSAIFYNEQFF. The CDR3 nucleotides read TGTGCCAGCAGCTTAGTAGATAGCGGGAGCGCTATATTCTACAATGAGCAGTTCTTC.

The chain uses TRBV20-1 and TRBJ2-1; D is possibly TRBD2 (6 bases). In germline, CDR1 is DFQATT, CDR2 SNEGSKA (reference sequence). V shed 2 bases and J shed 0 bases, with 11 bases lying between them. This CDR3 contains 15 residues. The chain's CDR3 is CSARSSSASYNEQFF. The DNA for the CDR3 is TGCAGTGCTAGATCGTCTAGCGCCTCCTACAATGAGCAGTTCTTC.

The rearrangement joins TRBV5-1 to TRBJ2-1, with TRBD2 as a possible D gene (5 bases). The V end lost 1 base, the J end lost 4 bases, and 6 bases lay between the germline ends. Germline-derived CDR1 and CDR2 are SGHRS and YFSETQ. The length of the CDR3 is 13 residues. CDR3 sequence: CASSLWEYNEQFF. DNA of the CDR3: TGCGCCAGCAGCTTGTGGGAGTACAATGAGCAGTTCTTC.

This clonotype was detected only a few times. The gene calls are TRBV18 and TRBJ2-5; unclear D gene. Germline V lookup: CDR1 KGHSH, CDR2 LQKENI. The CDR3 spans 11 residues. Trimming cost V 8 bases and J 2 bases, with 6 bases left between them. For the CDR3, the DNA is TGTGCCAGCCCATCTCAAGAGACCCAGTACTTC. Translating it yields CASPSQETQYF.

The chain carries TRBV7-9 and TRBJ2-1; 11 positions agree with TRBD2. J lost 5 bases, V lost 4 bases, and 16 bases had no gene match. Germline CDR1 and CDR2: SEHNR and FQNEAQ (reference sequence). The CDR3 extends over 19 amino acids. The CDR3 DNA is TGTGCCAGCAGCTCCCCCCCCACGGGAGAACTAGCGGGAGACAATGAGCAGTTCTTC. This codes for CASSSPPTGELAGDNEQFF.

This clonotype was counted once. The chain joins TRBV5-1 to TRBJ2-1, with TRBD2 matching over 9 bases. Trimming removed 2 bases from V and 6 bases from J; junction bases left unmatched: 6. This CDR3 contains 15 residues. Germline V CDR1 and CDR2: SGHRS, YFSETQ. This CDR3 is CASSFGGGASNEQFF. CDR3 DNA sequence: TGCGCCAGCAGCTTCGGCGGGGGGGCGTCCAATGAGCAGTTCTTC.

This clonotype was picked up a small number of times. The chain joins TRBV6-5 to TRBJ1-2; 8 nucleotides align to TRBD1. CDR3 length: 15 amino acids. V lost 0 bases, J lost 5 bases, and 5 bases stayed unmatched. CDR1 and CDR2 (germline): MNHEY, SVGAGI. This chain's CDR3 is CASSYSAGGGYGYTF. The CDR3 DNA reads as TGTGCCAGCAGTTACTCGGCAGGGGGCGGTTATGGCTACACCTTC.

The chain is built from TRBV11-1 and TRBJ2-7; D may be TRBD2 (5 bases). CDR3 length: 14 amino acids. The germline V and J ends were trimmed by 5 bases and 3 bases, with 14 bases remaining between them. The germline CDR1 and CDR2 sequences are SGHAT and FQDESV (reference sequence). The CDR3: CASSPTDLLYEQYF. DNA of the CDR3: TGTGCCAGCAGCCCCACGGACTTGCTCTACGAGCAGTACTTC. Supplemented by reference TRBV11-1 and TRBJ2-7, the full variable domain reads EAEVAQSPRYKITEKSQAVAFWCDPISGHATLYWYRQILGQGPELLVQFQDESVVDDSQLPKDRFSAERLKGVDSTLKIQPAELGDSAMYLCASSPTDLLYEQYFGPGTRLTVT.

This clonotype was seen more than once but under ten times. The chain couples TRBV7-2 to TRBJ2-7; D is unresolved. Deletions cut 4 bases from V and 3 bases from J, with 10 bases between. The CDR3 consists of 13 residues. Per germline, CDR1 SGHTA and CDR2 FQGNSA. CDR3 nucleotides: TGTGCCAGCAGCTCATCCCCTGGCTACGAGCAGTACTTC. As protein: CASSSSPGYEQYF.

This clonotype was counted between two and nine times. V usage is TRBV20-1 and J usage is TRBJ1-2; D not resolved. The CDR3 runs 12 residues. V was trimmed by 5 bases and J by 0 bases, leaving 7 bases between them. Per germline, CDR1 DFQATT and CDR2 SNEGSKA (reference sequence). The CDR3 sequence is CSAEQPNYGYTF. The CDR3, as DNA: TGCAGTGCTGAACAGCCTAACTATGGCTACACCTTC.

This rearrangement joins TRBV29-1 to TRBJ1-4; D ambiguous. The CDR3 runs to 14 residues. Germline assignment: CDR1 SQVTM and CDR2 ANQGSEA. V was shortened by 3 bases and J by 0 bases, with 8 bases between the two germline ends. CDR3 sequence reads: CSVDRGSTNEKLFF. CDR3 coding DNA: TGCAGCGTTGATAGAGGATCAACTAATGAAAAACTGTTTTTT.

The chain recombines TRBV6-2 or TRBV6-3 with TRBJ2-5, with D uncertain. Germline V CDR1 and CDR2: MNHEY, SVGEGT. Trimming took 2 bases from V and 2 from J, leaving 12 bases between them. The CDR3 extends over 15 amino acids. The CDR3, as DNA: TGTGCCAGCAGTTACCCCGCCCGGAATCAAGAGACCCAGTACTTC. Translated, it gives CASSYPARNQETQYF.

Turning to this clonotype: One end of the junction varies from germline; a read error may be responsible. V and J are TRBV19 and TRBJ1-2, with D uncertain. From germline, CDR1 is LNHDA and CDR2 SQIVND (reference sequence). The length of the CDR3 is 13 residues. The CDR3, as DNA: TGTGCTAGTAGTATAGGCGAGGGCTATGGCTACACCTTC. Translated, it gives CASSIGEGYGYTF. Full variable domain (rest looked up from reference TRBV19 and TRBJ1-2): DGGITQSPKYLFRKEGQNVTLSCEQNLNHDAMYWYRQDPGQGLRLIYYSQIVNDFQKGDIAEGYSVSREKKESFPLTVTSAQKNPTAFYLCASSIGEGYGYTFGSGTRLTVV.